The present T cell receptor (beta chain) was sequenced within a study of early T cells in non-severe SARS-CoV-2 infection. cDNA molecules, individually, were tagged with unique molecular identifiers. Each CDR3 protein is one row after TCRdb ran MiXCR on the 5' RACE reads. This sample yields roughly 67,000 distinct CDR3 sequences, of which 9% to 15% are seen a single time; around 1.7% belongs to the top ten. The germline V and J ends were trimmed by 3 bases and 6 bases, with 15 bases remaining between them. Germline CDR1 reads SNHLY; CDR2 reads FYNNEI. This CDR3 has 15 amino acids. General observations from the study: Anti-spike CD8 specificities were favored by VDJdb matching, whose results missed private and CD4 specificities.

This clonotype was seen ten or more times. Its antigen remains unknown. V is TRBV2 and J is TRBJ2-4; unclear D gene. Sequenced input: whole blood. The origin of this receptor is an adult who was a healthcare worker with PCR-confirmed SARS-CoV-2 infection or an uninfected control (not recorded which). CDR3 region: CASSDIGLTVNIQYF. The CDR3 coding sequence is TGTGCCAGCAGTGATATAGGGCTGACGGTAAACATTCAGTACTTC.